The sequence of this T cell receptor (beta chain) was determined in a study of blood T cell repertoires in COVID-19. Study in general: From T cells, B-cell-depleted T cells, or PBMCs came the material, which was cDNA or gDNA.

This CDR3 spans 13 amino acids. Per the germline V gene, CDR1 is SQVTM and CDR2 is ANQGSEA. Trimming removed 4 bases at V and 2 bases at J, with 10 bases between. Here immunoSEQ multiplex PCR was the method, and the copy in TCRdb shows in-frame clones only, minus some. The profile shows 45,000 to 60,000 clones, roughly four fifths of them singletons. The sequence came from a woman aged 55-75 years with acute or convalescent COVID-19. V and J are TRBV29-1 and TRBJ2-3; tentatively, D is TRBD2 (5 bases). Sequencing was done on a sample of peripheral blood. The DNA for the CDR3 is TGCAGCGTTGGCCACGGACTCACAGATACGCAGTATTTT. It specifies CSVGHGLTDTQYF.